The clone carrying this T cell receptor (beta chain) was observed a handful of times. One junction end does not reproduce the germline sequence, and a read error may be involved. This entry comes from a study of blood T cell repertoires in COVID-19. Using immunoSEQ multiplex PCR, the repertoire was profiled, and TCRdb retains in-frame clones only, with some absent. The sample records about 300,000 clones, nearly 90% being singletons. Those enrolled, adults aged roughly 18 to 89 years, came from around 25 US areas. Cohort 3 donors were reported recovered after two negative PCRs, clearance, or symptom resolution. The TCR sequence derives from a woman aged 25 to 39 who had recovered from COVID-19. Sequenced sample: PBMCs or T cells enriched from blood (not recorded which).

CDR3 coding DNA: TGTGCCACCAGCGGAGAACACCCCGGGACAGCCCTGGGAAACTATGGCTACACCTTC. This sequence encodes CATSGEHPGTALGNYGYTF. The chain uses TRBV15 and TRBJ1-2; 7 bases align to TRBD1. The CDR3 extends over 19 amino acids. Germline V lookup: CDR1 LNHNV, CDR2 YYDKDF (reference sequence).